Listed here are 24 T cell receptor beta chains from one sample, sequenced in a study of T cell repertoires in cytomegalovirus infection. One entry per CDR3 protein results from TCRdb running MiXCR on the reads. The sample lists 450,000 to 600,000 distinct CDR3 sequences, 40% to 50% occurring once. For these TCRs, the target antigens are not known. The specimen was cultured PBMCs, collected from culture after CMV antigen stimulation. These receptors were collected from a human donor in good health (CMV status not recorded). Some clones in this sample may be carry-over from other donors' samples.

The chain links TRBV7-2 to TRBJ2-7; weak D call: TRBD1 (6 bases). V was cut by 4 bases and J by 4 bases, with 17 bases left in between. Germline CDR1 and CDR2: SGHTA and FQGNSA. The length of the CDR3 is 15 residues. CDR3 loop: CASSSHRAIVYEQYF. CDR3 DNA: TGTGCCAGCAGCTCCCACAGGGCCATTGTTTACGAGCAGTACTTC.

In this sample, this clonotype turned up many times. The rearrangement joins TRBV7-8 to TRBJ2-6; TRBD1 matches 8 bases. V gave up 5 bases and J gave up 0 bases; unmatched junction bases: 9. This CDR3 region has 18 residues. CDR1 and CDR2 from the germline V gene are SGHVS and FQNEAQ. The CDR3 coding sequence is TGTGCCAGCAGCATAGGGACAGGAGACCTCTCTGGGGCCAACGTCCTGACTTTC. It translates to CASSIGTGDLSGANVLTF.

The chain carries TRBV12-3 or TRBV12-4 and TRBJ2-7; D perhaps matches TRBD2 (5 bases). The V and J ends lost 2 bases and 6 bases respectively, with 11 bases between them. The CDR3 contains 13 residues. CDR3 loop: CASSLSREGEQYF. CDR3 coding DNA: TGTGCCAGCAGTTTATCTCGGGAAGGCGAGCAGTACTTC.

This clonotype was observed a handful of times. This chain connects TRBV11-3 to TRBJ2-5; 7 nucleotides line up with TRBD1. CDR3 length equals 15 residues. Looked up from germline, CDR1 is SGHNT and CDR2 is YENEEA. The V gene end was trimmed by 5 bases and the J gene end by 5 bases; junction bases not matched to a gene: 11. CDR3: CASSLGTDEGETQYF. Written as DNA, the CDR3 is TGTGCCAGCAGCCTCGGGACAGACGAGGGGGAGACCCAGTACTTC.

The rearrangement uses TRBV7-2 and TRBJ2-7; D might be TRBD2 (6 bases). Germline-derived CDR1 and CDR2 are SGHTA and FQGNSA. The CDR3 runs to 15 residues. With 3 bases removed from V and 0 bases from J, the gap between germline ends came to 12 bases. The CDR3 sequence is CASSFQRASSYEQYF. The CDR3 DNA sequence: TGTGCCAGCAGCTTCCAGCGGGCGAGCTCCTACGAGCAGTACTTC. Full variable domain (remainder filled in from reference TRBV7-2 and TRBJ2-7): GAGVSQSPSNKVTEKGKDVELRCDPISGHTALYWYRQSLGQGLEFLIYFQGNSAPDKSGLPSDRFSAERTGGSVSTLTIQRTQQEDSAVYLCASSFQRASSYEQYFGPGTRLTVT.

The rearrangement joins TRBV6-2 or TRBV6-3 to TRBJ2-2; 10 positions agree with TRBD1. The CDR3 spans 16 residues. Germline loops: CDR1 MNHEY, CDR2 SVGEGT. The V and J ends lost 6 bases and 3 bases, in that order; junction bases with no gene match: 7. DNA of the CDR3: TGTGCCAGCAGGAGACCAGGGACAGGGGACACCGGGGAGCTGTTTTTT. Translated: CASRRPGTGDTGELFF.

V is TRBV20-1 and J is TRBJ2-5, with D hard to call. Germline V gene lookup returns CDR1 DFQATT and CDR2 SNEGSKA (reference sequence). The CDR3 covers 15 residues. V was trimmed by 3 bases and J by 4 bases, leaving 18 bases between them. CDR3 nucleotides: TGCAGTGCTAGTTTTTTCGAACCGGGTGTAGAGACCCAGTACTTC. Its translation is CSASFFEPGVETQYF.

This clonotype turned up a few times. The J gene is TRBJ2-5, the V gene TRBV10-3; a possible D gene is TRBD2 (6 bases). With 6 bases removed from V and 4 bases from J, the gap between germline ends came to 18 bases. Germline V gene lookup returns CDR1 ENHRY and CDR2 SYGVKD. CDR3 size: 15 residues. For the CDR3, the DNA is TGTGCCATCAGGCGGGACCCGCAGAGGGGAGAGACCCAGTACTTC. Residues: CAIRRDPQRGETQYF.

This clonotype showed up just a few times. CDR3 sequence: CASSDFGAGQETQYF. CDR3 nucleotides: TGTGCCAGTAGTGACTTCGGAGCTGGCCAAGAGACCCAGTACTTC. The V call is TRBV19, the J call TRBJ2-5; D is undetermined. Looked up from germline, CDR1 is LNHDA and CDR2 is SQIVND (reference sequence). CDR3 length: 15 amino acids. V lost 5 bases to trimming and J lost 1 base, with 14 bases between them.

This clonotype has just a few counts. The J gene is TRBJ2-2, the V gene TRBV12-3 or TRBV12-4; TRBD2 might be the D (7 bases). CDR3 length equals 15 residues. The V and J ends lost 5 bases and 4 bases respectively, with 14 bases between them. The CDR3 nucleotides are TGTGCCAGCAGTACCTCGAGGGGGGGCACCGGGGAGCTGTTTTTT. Translating gives CASSTSRGGTGELFF.

The chain couples TRBV7-8 to TRBJ2-1, with TRBD2 matching 11 bases. CDR3 length: 17 amino acids. V was clipped by 5 bases and J by 7 bases; unmatched bases: 13. CDR1 is SGHVS, CDR2 FQNEAQ, per germline. Here the CDR3 reads CASSPARLAGGDNEQFF. The CDR3 nucleotides are TGTGCCAGCAGCCCTGCCCGCCTAGCGGGAGGCGATAATGAGCAGTTCTTC.

The CDR3 DNA follows: TGTGCCAGCAGTTTAGGCGGGACAGGGGGCAGGAACACTGAAGCTTTCTTT. Translating gives CASSLGGTGGRNTEAFF. The rearrangement joins TRBV27 to TRBJ1-1; TRBD1 aligns across 12 bases. J gave up 1 base and V 2 bases, and 5 bases lay outside the gene matches. CDR3 length equals 17 residues. CDR1 is MNHEY and CDR2 is SMNVEV in the germline V gene (reference sequence).

The chain joins TRBV4-3 to TRBJ2-7; the D gene is possibly TRBD2 (6 bases). Trimming shortened V by 3 bases and J by 3 bases, and 15 bases separated the two germline ends. Germline lookup yields CDR1 LGHNA and CDR2 YSLEER. The CDR3 is made up of 15 amino acids. As DNA, the CDR3 is TGCGCCAGCAGCCATGGCGGGTCGGGGGACTACGAGCAGTACTTC. This translates into CASSHGGSGDYEQYF.

This chain uses TRBV7-2 with TRBJ1-6; D is possibly TRBD1 (5 bases). CDR1 and CDR2 (germline): SGHTA, FQGNSA. The CDR3 loop spans 15 amino acids. Trimming removed 6 bases from V and 7 bases from J, with 16 bases in between. The CDR3 region is CASSIGGRRNSPLHF. DNA for the CDR3: TGTGCCAGCAGTATCGGGGGACGGCGAAATTCACCCCTCCACTTT.

The table lists this clonotype with a few counts. The rearrangement uses TRBV7-4 and TRBJ1-3; the D gene is possibly TRBD1 (6 bases). Trimming shortened V by 0 bases and J by 3 bases, and 18 bases separated the two germline ends. Germline CDR1 reads SGHVT; CDR2 reads SQSDAQ. This CDR3 comprises 18 residues. The CDR3 loop reads CASSLAGGRRPVGNTIYF. DNA for the CDR3: TGTGCCAGCAGCTTAGCTGGGGGCCGGCGTCCTGTTGGAAACACCATATATTTT.

This clonotype was picked up a small number of times. The gene calls are TRBV4-3 and TRBJ2-3, with no clear D. Trimming removed 3 bases at V and 8 bases at J, with 18 bases between. Germline-derived CDR1 and CDR2 are LGHNA and YSLEER. The CDR3 totals 15 residues. The CDR3 DNA reads TGCGCCAGCAGCCAGACTTTCGGCCCCGCGGTTACGCAGTATTTT. It encodes CASSQTFGPAVTQYF.

This clonotype showed up just a few times. The chain uses TRBV28 and TRBJ1-3, with D perhaps TRBD1 (6 bases). V was trimmed by 3 bases and J by 4 bases, leaving 13 bases between them. CDR3 length equals 15 residues. Germline V lookup: CDR1 MDHEN, CDR2 SYDVKM. As DNA, the CDR3 is TGTGCCAGCAGTTTGGCCCCGACAGGAGGAAACACCATATATTTT. It specifies CASSLAPTGGNTIYF.

The chain uses TRBV12-3 or TRBV12-4 and TRBJ2-3; D not resolved. V gave up 0 bases and J gave up 0 bases, with 10 bases separating them. The CDR3 is made up of 16 amino acids. The CDR3 spells CASSLAPGRSTDTQYF. DNA for the CDR3: TGTGCCAGCAGTTTAGCGCCAGGACGGAGCACAGATACGCAGTATTTT.

The chain combines TRBV20-1 with TRBJ2-7, with 7 bases aligning to TRBD1. After removal of 6 bases from V and 4 bases from J, the junction contained 6 bases not matched to a gene. The CDR3 spans 12 residues. Germline V CDR1 and CDR2: DFQATT, SNEGSKA (reference sequence). In nucleotides, the CDR3 is TGCAGTGCCCAAAAGGGGGCATACGAGCAGTACTTC. It codes for CSAQKGAYEQYF.

The chain employs TRBV6-8 and TRBJ2-7; the D is unclear. Germline V gives CDR1 MNHGY, CDR2 SAAAGT. The V gene lost 4 bases and the J gene lost 6 bases, with 13 bases spanning the gap. CDR3 length: 13 amino acids. CDR3 DNA sequence: TGTGCCAGCAGTTTAGCCCCCGGTGGCGAGCAGTACTTC. This gives the protein CASSLAPGGEQYF.

The table lists this clonotype with many counts. The V and J genes are TRBV7-2 and TRBJ2-5; TRBD2 is a possible D gene (5 bases). Germline CDR1 reads SGHTA; CDR2 reads FQGNSA. The V end lost 3 bases, the J end lost 4 bases, and 15 bases lay between the germline ends. This CDR3 has 15 residues. CDR3 DNA: TGTGCCAGCAGCTTGGAAGGAGACTACGGAGAGACCCAGTACTTC. Its translation is CASSLEGDYGETQYF.

The CDR3 bases are TGTGCCAGCAGTGAGGGGGGATCCCGATACAATGAGCAGTTCTTC. Protein product: CASSEGGSRYNEQFF. The chain uses TRBV6-2 or TRBV6-3 and TRBJ2-1; D possibly matches TRBD1 or TRBD2 (6 bases each). V lost 5 bases to trimming and J lost 4 bases, with 15 bases between them. The germline V gene has CDR1 MNHEY and CDR2 SVGEGT. The CDR3 contains 15 residues.

The chain employs TRBV12-3 or TRBV12-4 and TRBJ1-1, with 8 bases aligning to TRBD1. The CDR3 runs to 12 residues. Trimming at V came to 6 bases and at J to 10 bases, leaving 7 bases not matched to a gene. The CDR3 is CASSPVDRVAFF. The CDR3 region has the DNA TGTGCCAGCAGCCCCGTGGACAGGGTAGCTTTCTTT.

The chain has TRBV6-2 or TRBV6-3 and TRBJ1-2; D is undetermined. Germline V CDR1 and CDR2: MNHEY, SVGEGT. The CDR3 covers 14 residues. Trimming shortened V by 6 bases and J by 7 bases, and 18 bases separated the two germline ends. The CDR3 is CASSSTSGLGGYTF. The DNA of the CDR3 is TGTGCCAGCAGCTCGACGTCGGGCCTCGGTGGCTACACCTTC.